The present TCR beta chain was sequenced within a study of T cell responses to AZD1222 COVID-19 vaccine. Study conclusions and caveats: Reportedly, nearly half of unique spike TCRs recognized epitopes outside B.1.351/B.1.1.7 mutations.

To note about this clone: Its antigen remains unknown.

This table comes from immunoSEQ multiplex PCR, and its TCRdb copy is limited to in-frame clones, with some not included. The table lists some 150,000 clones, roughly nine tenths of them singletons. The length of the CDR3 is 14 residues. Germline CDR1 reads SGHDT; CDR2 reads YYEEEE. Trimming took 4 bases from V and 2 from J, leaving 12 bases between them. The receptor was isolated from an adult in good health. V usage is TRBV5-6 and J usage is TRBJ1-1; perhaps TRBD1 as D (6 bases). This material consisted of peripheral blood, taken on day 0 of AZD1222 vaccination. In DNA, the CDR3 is TGTGCCAGCAGCCTGCGGGGACAAAACACTGAAGCTTTCTTT. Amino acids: CASSLRGQNTEAFF.